The 17 T cell receptor beta chains given below trace back to one sample, sequenced in a study of T cell responses to AZD1222 COVID-19 vaccine (dated by TCRdb to about 2021). Library creation used the immunoSEQ multiplex PCR assay. Entries here come from immuneACCESS through TCRdb and include only in-frame sequences with V and J called. Some clones fail to appear in such tables; in the studies checked, an unresolved V gene covers under half of the shortfall, and the cause of the remainder is unknown. The sample has more than 85,000 clones on record, approximately 85% of them singletons. The top ten clones comprise roughly 4.8% of the sample. The time point label on this specimen signifies: baseline before first vaccination. The source material was peripheral blood, sampled on day 0 of AZD1222 vaccination. These receptors were obtained from an adult in good health.

The chain employs TRBV5-8 and TRBJ1-1, with D maybe TRBD1 (5 bases). Germline CDR1 and CDR2: SGHTS and YDEGEE. Trimming took 5 bases from V and 1 from J, leaving 12 bases between them. This CDR3 has 14 amino acids. CDR3 residues: CASRTRGGNTEAFF. CDR3 coding DNA: TGTGCCAGCAGGACTAGGGGCGGGAACACTGAAGCTTTCTTT.

As DNA, the CDR3 is TGTGCCAGCTCGGGACAGGGGGCAAATCAGCCCCAGCATTTT. Translation: CASSGQGANQPQHF. The chain couples TRBV18 to TRBJ1-5, with 12 bases matching TRBD1. The CDR3 extends over 14 amino acids. Per germline, CDR1 KGHSH and CDR2 LQKENI. The junction had 1 base not matched to a gene; V was cut back by 6 bases and J by 4 bases. The full variable domain, completed using reference TRBV18 and TRBJ1-5, is NAGVMQNPRHLVRRRGQEARLRCSPMKGHSHVYWYRQLPEEGLKFMVYLQKENIIDESGMPKERFSAEFPKEGPSILRIQQVVRGDSAAYFCASSGQGANQPQHFGDGTRLSIL.

This clone has only a few counts. The J gene is TRBJ2-6, the V gene TRBV5-5, with D possibly matching TRBD2 (6 bases). Trimming removed 6 bases from V and 2 bases from J, with 12 bases in between. There are 15 residues in the CDR3. Germline CDR1 and CDR2: SGHKS and YYEKEE (reference sequence). For the CDR3, the DNA is TGTGCCAGCACCACCTCGGGGGCTGGGGCCAACGTCCTGACTTTC. Its translation: CASTTSGAGANVLTF.

The V call is TRBV14, the J call TRBJ1-1, with 11 positions matching TRBD1. CDR3 length: 17 residues. CDR1 is SGHDN, CDR2 FVKESK, per germline. J gave up 3 bases and V 4 bases, and 10 bases lay outside the gene matches. The CDR3 loop reads CASSRRDRGLQYTEAFF. Here the CDR3 DNA reads TGTGCCAGCAGCCGACGGGACAGGGGGTTACAATACACTGAAGCTTTCTTT.

The rearrangement uses TRBV19 and TRBJ1-2; 7 nucleotides match TRBD1. With 6 bases clipped from V and 7 bases from J, the junction kept 5 bases outside the gene matches. CDR1 LNHDA and CDR2 SQIVND come from the germline V gene (reference sequence). The CDR3 loop spans 12 amino acids. The CDR3 spells CASRNRGRGYTF. The CDR3 DNA reads TGTGCCAGTAGAAACAGGGGACGTGGCTACACCTTC.

This clone has more than one count but fewer than ten. The rearrangement joins TRBV4-3 to TRBJ1-2; tentatively, D is TRBD1 (6 bases). The germline CDR1 and CDR2 sequences are LGHNA and YSLEER. Trimming removed 2 bases at V and 4 bases at J, with 14 bases between. This CDR3 spans 15 amino acids. The CDR3 bases are TGCGCCAGCAGCCAAAGTTTTCGGACAGCCTATGGCTACACCTTC. Protein sequence: CASSQSFRTAYGYTF.

The chain couples TRBV4-3 to TRBJ2-1; D not resolved. Trimming shortened V by 0 bases and J by 2 bases, and 8 bases separated the two germline ends. Germline V gene data show CDR1 as LGHNA and CDR2 as YSLEER. This CDR3 is 15 amino acids long. CDR3 in amino acids: CASSQDPGTYNEQFF. The CDR3 DNA is TGCGCCAGCAGCCAAGATCCAGGAACCTACAATGAGCAGTTCTTC.

This clone occurred a few times. The chain combines TRBV7-9 with TRBJ2-7; D possibly uses TRBD1 or TRBD2 (6 bases each). This CDR3 has 14 amino acids. Germline lookup yields CDR1 SEHNR and CDR2 FQNEAQ (reference sequence). V dropped 5 bases and J dropped 2 bases, with 13 bases sitting between them. This CDR3 is CASSPLGGAYEQYF. In DNA, the CDR3 is TGTGCCAGCAGCCCGCTGGGGGGCGCCTACGAGCAGTACTTC.

The chain is built from TRBV6-5 and TRBJ1-5, with no clear D. In germline, CDR1 is MNHEY, CDR2 SVGAGI. The CDR3 sequence is 12 residues long. Trimming shortened V by 4 bases and J by 6 bases, and 7 bases separated the two germline ends. The CDR3 DNA reads as TGTGCCAGCAGTTCTGATCGTCAGCCCCAGCATTTT. Translated, it gives CASSSDRQPQHF.

The rearrangement joins TRBV28 to TRBJ1-6, with 7 bases matching TRBD1. The CDR3 sequence is 15 residues long. CDR1 is MDHEN and CDR2 is SYDVKM in the germline V gene. V shed 6 bases and J 6 bases; nucleotides not matched to a gene: 8. CDR3 bases: TGTGCCAGCAGAACCCGGACAGGTCCTAATTCACCCCTCCACTTT. This codes for CASRTRTGPNSPLHF. Based on the CDR3 plus reference TRBV28 and TRBJ1-6, the full variable domain is DVKVTQSSRYLVKRTGEKVFLECVQDMDHENMFWYRQDPGLGLRLIYFSYDVKMKEKGDIPEGYSVSREKKERFSLILESASTNQTSMYLCASRTRTGPNSPLHFGNGTRLTVT.

This sequence joins TRBV28 and TRBJ2-7; D not resolved. The CDR3 sequence is 14 residues long. The V gene's germline CDR1 is MDHEN and CDR2 SYDVKM. Trimming removed 2 bases from V and 4 bases from J, with 12 bases in between. DNA for the CDR3: TGTGCCAGCAGTTTAGTAGTCGTGGCGTACGAGCAGTACTTC. Protein sequence: CASSLVVVAYEQYF.

This clone was seen a single time. The rearrangement uses TRBV3-1 (or the pseudogene TRBV3-2) and TRBJ2-7, with 8 bases matching TRBD1. V trimming: 1 base; J trimming: 2 bases; junction bases outside the gene matches: 10. CDR3 length: 17 amino acids. Germline lookup yields CDR1 LGHDT and CDR2 YNNKEL (reference sequence). This CDR3 is CASSQVKGQETTYEQYF. CDR3 DNA sequence: TGTGCCAGCAGCCAAGTCAAGGGACAGGAGACTACCTACGAGCAGTACTTC.

The chain couples TRBV28 to TRBJ2-6; a possible D gene is TRBD2 (5 bases). Deletions cut 3 bases from V and 0 bases from J, with 15 bases between. The CDR3 consists of 18 residues. The germline V gene encodes CDR1 MDHEN and CDR2 SYDVKM. This CDR3 is CASSLVGDADSGANVLTF. The CDR3 bases are TGTGCCAGCAGTTTGGTCGGGGATGCCGACTCTGGGGCCAACGTCCTGACTTTC.

The gene calls are TRBV20-1 and TRBJ2-1; D possibly corresponds to TRBD2 (5 bases). The CDR3 runs to 11 residues. V shed 5 bases and J shed 9 bases, with 11 bases lying between them. Germline CDR1 and CDR2: DFQATT and SNEGSKA (reference sequence). The CDR3: CSAVKGSEQFF. CDR3 in DNA: TGCAGTGCTGTTAAAGGGAGTGAGCAGTTCTTC.

The rearrangement uses TRBV27 and TRBJ1-6; no definite D call. CDR3 size: 14 residues. Trimming shortened V by 3 bases and J by 5 bases, and 8 bases separated the two germline ends. The V gene's germline CDR1 is MNHEY and CDR2 SMNVEV (reference sequence). DNA of the CDR3: TGTGCCAGCAGTTTTCGCGTAGATAATTCACCCCTCCACTTT. Translation gives CASSFRVDNSPLHF.

This clone was detected a few times. The chain couples TRBV5-1 to TRBJ2-1; TRBD2 matches 10 bases. CDR3 length: 15 amino acids. Germline assignment: CDR1 SGHRS and CDR2 YFSETQ. V trimming: 4 bases; J trimming: 5 bases; junction bases outside the gene matches: 6. The CDR3, as DNA: TGCGCCAGCAGCCCGTGGACTAGCGGCAACAATGAGCAGTTCTTC. This sequence encodes CASSPWTSGNNEQFF.

The chain is built from TRBV7-9 and TRBJ1-1; 9 bases agree with TRBD1. The CDR3 loop spans 16 amino acids. J was trimmed by 1 base and V by 7 bases; bases with no gene match: 10. Germline CDR1 is SEHNR and CDR2 is FQNEAQ (reference sequence). CDR3 in amino acids: CASTSPQGARNTEAFF. Here the CDR3 DNA reads TGTGCCAGCACCTCACCACAGGGGGCTCGGAACACTGAAGCTTTCTTT.